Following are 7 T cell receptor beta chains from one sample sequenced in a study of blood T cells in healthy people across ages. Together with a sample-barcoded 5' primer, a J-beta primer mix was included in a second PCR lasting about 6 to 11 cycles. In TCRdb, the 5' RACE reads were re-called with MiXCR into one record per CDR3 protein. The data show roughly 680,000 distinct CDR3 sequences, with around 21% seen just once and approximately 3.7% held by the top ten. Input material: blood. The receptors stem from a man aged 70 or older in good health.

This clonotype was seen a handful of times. The CDR3 bases are TGCAGTGCTCAATTCAGGGGCAACTCCTACGAGCAGTACTTC. Translating gives CSAQFRGNSYEQYF. The chain couples TRBV20-1 to TRBJ2-5; tentatively, D is TRBD1 (6 bases). The DNA end lines up better with TRBJ2-7; the J call may be wrong. There are 14 residues in the CDR3. The germline CDR1 and CDR2 sequences are DFQATT and SNEGSKA (reference sequence).

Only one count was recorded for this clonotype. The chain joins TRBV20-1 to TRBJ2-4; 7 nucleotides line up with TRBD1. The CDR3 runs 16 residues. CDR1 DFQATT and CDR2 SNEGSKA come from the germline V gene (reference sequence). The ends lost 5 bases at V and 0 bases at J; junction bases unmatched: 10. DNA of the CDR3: TGCAGTGCTTGTTCGACAGGGTCACTAGCCAAAAACATTCAGTACTTC. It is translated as CSACSTGSLAKNIQYF.

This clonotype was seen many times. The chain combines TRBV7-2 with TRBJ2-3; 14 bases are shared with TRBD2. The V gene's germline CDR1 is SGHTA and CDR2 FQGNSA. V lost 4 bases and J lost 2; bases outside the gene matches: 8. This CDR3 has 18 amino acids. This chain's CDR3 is CASSSPRLAGGITDTQYF. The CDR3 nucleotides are TGTGCCAGCAGCTCCCCGAGACTAGCGGGAGGGATCACAGATACGCAGTATTTT.

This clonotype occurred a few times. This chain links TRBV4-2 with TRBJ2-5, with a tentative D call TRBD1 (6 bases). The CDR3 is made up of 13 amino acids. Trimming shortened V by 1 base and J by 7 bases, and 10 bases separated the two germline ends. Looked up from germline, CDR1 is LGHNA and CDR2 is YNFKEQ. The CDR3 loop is CASSQARGLTQYF. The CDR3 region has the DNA TGTGCCAGCAGCCAAGCCAGGGGCTTGACCCAGTACTTC.

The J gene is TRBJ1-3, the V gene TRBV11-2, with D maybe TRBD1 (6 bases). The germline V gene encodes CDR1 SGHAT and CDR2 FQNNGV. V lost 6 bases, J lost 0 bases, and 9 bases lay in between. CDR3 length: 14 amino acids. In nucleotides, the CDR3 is TGTGCCAGCAGGTTGGACAGCTCTGGAAACACCATATATTTT. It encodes CASRLDSSGNTIYF.

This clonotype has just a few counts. CDR3 protein: CASSPDRGSGSEETQYF. The CDR3 DNA reads as TGCGCCAGCAGTCCCGATCGGGGTAGCGGGAGTGAGGAGACCCAGTACTTC. V usage is TRBV5-1 and J usage is TRBJ2-5; TRBD2 aligns across 9 bases. From germline, CDR1 is SGHRS and CDR2 YFSETQ. The CDR3 totals 17 residues. V lost 5 bases and J lost 5; bases outside the gene matches: 16.

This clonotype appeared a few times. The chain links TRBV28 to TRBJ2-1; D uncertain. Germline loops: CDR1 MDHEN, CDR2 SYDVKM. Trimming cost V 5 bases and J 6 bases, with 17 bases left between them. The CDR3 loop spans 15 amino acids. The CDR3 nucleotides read TGTGCCAGCAGTCCGCCGGGCCATTCAGGCAATGAGCAGTTCTTC. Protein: CASSPPGHSGNEQFF.